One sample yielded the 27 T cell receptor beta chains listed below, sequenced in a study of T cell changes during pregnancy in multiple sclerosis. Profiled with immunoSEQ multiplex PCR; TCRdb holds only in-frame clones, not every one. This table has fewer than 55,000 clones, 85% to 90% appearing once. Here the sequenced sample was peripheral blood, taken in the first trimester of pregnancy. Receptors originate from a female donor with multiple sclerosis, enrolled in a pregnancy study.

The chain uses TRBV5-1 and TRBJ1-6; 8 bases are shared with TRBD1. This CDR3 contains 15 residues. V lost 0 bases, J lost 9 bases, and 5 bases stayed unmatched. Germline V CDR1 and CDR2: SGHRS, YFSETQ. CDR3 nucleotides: TGCGCCAGCAGCTTGGACAGGGGGGTAAGTTCACCCCTCCACTTT. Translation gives CASSLDRGVSSPLHF.

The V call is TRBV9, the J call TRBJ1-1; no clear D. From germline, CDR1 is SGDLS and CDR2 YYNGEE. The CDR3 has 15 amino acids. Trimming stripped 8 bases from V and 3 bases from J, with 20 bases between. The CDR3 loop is CARTLALEEDTEAFF. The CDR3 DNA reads TGTGCCAGGACTCTAGCGTTGGAAGAAGACACTGAAGCTTTCTTT.

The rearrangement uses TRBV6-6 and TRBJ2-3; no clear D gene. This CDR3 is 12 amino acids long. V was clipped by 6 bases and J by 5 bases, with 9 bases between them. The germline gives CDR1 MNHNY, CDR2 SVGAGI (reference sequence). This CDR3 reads CASSQSGDTQYF. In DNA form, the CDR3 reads TGTGCCAGCAGCCAATCAGGAGATACGCAGTATTTT.

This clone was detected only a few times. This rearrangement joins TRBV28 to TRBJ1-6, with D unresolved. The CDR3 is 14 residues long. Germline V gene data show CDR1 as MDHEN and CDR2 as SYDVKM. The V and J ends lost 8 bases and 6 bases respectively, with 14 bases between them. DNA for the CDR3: TGTGCCAGCGCGAAGAGGAGGACTAATTCACCCCTCCACTTT. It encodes CASAKRRTNSPLHF.

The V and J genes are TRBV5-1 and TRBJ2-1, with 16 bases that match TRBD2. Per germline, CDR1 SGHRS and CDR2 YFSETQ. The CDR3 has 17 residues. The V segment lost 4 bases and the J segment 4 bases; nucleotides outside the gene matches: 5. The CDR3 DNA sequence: TGCGCCAGCAGCCGCGGGACTAGCGGGAGGGGGTACAATGAGCAGTTCTTC. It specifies CASSRGTSGRGYNEQFF.

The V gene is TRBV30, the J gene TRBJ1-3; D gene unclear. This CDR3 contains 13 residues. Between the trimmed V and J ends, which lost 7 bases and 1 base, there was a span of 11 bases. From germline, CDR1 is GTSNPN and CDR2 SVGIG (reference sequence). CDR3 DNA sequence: TGTGCCTACCTGGCCTCGTCTGGAAACACCATATATTTT. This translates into CAYLASSGNTIYF.

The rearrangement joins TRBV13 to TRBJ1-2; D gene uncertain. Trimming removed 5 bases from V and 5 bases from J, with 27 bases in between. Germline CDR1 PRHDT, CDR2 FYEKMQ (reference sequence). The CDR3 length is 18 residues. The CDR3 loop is CASSPLSRQAGRWYGYTF. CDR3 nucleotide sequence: TGTGCCAGCAGCCCTCTTAGTCGGCAAGCGGGGAGGTGGTATGGCTACACCTTC.

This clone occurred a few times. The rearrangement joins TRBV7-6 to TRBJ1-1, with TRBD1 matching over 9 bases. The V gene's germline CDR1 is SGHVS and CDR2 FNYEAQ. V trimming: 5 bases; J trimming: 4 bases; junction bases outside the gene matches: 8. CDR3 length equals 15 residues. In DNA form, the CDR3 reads TGTGCCAGCAGCATTACCGGGACAGGGCTCACTGAAGCTTTCTTT. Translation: CASSITGTGLTEAFF.

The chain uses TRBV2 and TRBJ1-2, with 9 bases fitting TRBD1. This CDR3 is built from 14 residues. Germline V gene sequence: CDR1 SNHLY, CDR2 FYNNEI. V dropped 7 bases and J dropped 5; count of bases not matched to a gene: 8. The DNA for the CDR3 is TGTGCCAGCATCCCGGGGGACAGGGTATATGGCTACACCTTC. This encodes CASIPGDRVYGYTF.

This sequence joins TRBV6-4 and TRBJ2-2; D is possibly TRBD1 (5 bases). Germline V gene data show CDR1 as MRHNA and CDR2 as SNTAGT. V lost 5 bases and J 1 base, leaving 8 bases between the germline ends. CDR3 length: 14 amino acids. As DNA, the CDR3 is TGTGCCAGCAGTAACAGGAAGAACACCGGGGAGCTGTTTTTT. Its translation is CASSNRKNTGELFF.

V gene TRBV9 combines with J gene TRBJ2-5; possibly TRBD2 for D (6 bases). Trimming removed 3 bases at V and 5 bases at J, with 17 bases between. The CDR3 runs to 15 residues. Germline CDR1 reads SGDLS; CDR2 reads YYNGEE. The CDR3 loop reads CASSATGTPGETQYF. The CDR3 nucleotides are TGTGCCAGCAGCGCAACCGGGACTCCCGGGGAGACCCAGTACTTC. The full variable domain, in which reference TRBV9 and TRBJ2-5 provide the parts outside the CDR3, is DSGVTQTPKHLITATGQRVTLRCSPRSGDLSVYWYQQSLDQGLQFLIQYYNGEERAKGNILERFSAQQFPDLHSELNLSSLELGDSALYFCASSATGTPGETQYFGPGTRLLVL.

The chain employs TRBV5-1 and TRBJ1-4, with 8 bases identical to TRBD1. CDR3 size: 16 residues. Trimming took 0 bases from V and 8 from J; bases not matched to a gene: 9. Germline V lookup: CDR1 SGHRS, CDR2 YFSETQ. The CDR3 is CASSLGERTGNEKLFF. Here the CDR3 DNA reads TGCGCCAGCAGCTTGGGCGAAAGGACAGGGAACGAAAAACTGTTTTTT. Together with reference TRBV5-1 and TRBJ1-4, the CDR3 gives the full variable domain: KAGVTQTPRYLIKTRGQQVTLSCSPISGHRSVSWYQQTPGQGLQFLFEYFSETQRNKGNFPGRFSGRQFSNSRSEMNVSTLELGDSALYLCASSLGERTGNEKLFFGSGTQLSVL.

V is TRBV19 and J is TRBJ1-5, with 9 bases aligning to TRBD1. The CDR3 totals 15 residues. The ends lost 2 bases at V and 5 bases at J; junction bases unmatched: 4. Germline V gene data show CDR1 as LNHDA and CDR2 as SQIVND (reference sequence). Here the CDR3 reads CASSIPTGGHQPQHF. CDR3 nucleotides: TGTGCCAGTAGTATACCGACAGGGGGACATCAGCCCCAGCATTTT. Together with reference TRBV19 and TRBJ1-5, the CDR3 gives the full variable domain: DGGITQSPKYLFRKEGQNVTLSCEQNLNHDAMYWYRQDPGQGLRLIYYSQIVNDFQKGDIAEGYSVSREKKESFPLTVTSAQKNPTAFYLCASSIPTGGHQPQHFGDGTRLSIL.

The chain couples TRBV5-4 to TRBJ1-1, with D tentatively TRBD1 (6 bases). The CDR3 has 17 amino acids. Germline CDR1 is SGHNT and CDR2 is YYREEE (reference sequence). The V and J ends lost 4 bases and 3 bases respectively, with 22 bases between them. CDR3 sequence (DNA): TGTGCCAGCAGCCGCCGGTGGGGGCAAACAAGGCACACTGAAGCTTTCTTT. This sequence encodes CASSRRWGQTRHTEAFF.

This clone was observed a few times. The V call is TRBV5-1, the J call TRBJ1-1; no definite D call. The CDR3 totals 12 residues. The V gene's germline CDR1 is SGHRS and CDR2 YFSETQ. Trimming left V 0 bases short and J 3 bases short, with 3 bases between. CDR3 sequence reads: CASSLADTEAFF. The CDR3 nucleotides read TGCGCCAGCAGCTTGGCGGACACTGAAGCTTTCTTT.

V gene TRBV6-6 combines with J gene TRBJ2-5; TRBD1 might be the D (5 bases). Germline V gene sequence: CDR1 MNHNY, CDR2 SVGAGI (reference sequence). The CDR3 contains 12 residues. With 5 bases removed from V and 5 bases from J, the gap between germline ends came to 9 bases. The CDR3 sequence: CASSARVETQYF. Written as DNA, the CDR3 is TGTGCCAGCAGTGCCAGGGTTGAGACCCAGTACTTC.

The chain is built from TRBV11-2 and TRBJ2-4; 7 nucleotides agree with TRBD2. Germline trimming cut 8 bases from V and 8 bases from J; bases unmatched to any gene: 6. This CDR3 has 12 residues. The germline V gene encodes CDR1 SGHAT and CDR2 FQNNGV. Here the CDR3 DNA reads TGTGCCAGCGGGGAGGGGCCCCACATTCAGTACTTC. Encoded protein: CASGEGPHIQYF.

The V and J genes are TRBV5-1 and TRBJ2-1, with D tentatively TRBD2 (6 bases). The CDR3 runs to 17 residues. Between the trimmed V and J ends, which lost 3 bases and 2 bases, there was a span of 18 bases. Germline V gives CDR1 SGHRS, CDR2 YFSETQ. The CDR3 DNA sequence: TGCGCCAGCAGCTCTGGGACTGGCGGGCTAGCCTACAATGAGCAGTTCTTC. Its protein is CASSSGTGGLAYNEQFF.

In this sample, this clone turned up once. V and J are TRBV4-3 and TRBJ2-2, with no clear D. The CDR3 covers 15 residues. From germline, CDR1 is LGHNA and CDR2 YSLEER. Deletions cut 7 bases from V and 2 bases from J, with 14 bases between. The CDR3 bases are TGCGCCAGCAAGAGCCACGACTTTAACACCGGGGAGCTGTTTTTT. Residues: CASKSHDFNTGELFF.

The CDR3 DNA is TGTGCCAGCAGCTTCCTGGGGCTGAACACTGAAGCTTTCTTT. Translation gives CASSFLGLNTEAFF. The chain combines TRBV7-9 with TRBJ1-1; perhaps TRBD1 as D (5 bases). Per the germline V gene, CDR1 is SEHNR and CDR2 is FQNEAQ (reference sequence). V was trimmed by 3 bases and J by 0 bases, leaving 8 bases between them. This CDR3 is built from 14 residues. The full variable domain, with the rest looked up from reference TRBV7-9 and TRBJ1-1, is DTGVSQNPRHKITKRGQNVTFRCDPISEHNRLYWYRQTLGQGPEFLTYFQNEAQLEKSRLLSDRFSAERPKGSFSTLEIQRTEQGDSAMYLCASSFLGLNTEAFFGQGTRLTVV.

The CDR3, as DNA: TGTGCCAGCAGCTTACCTTCTGGGGGGGCCGTGCTGGCTTTCTTT. This gives the protein CASSLPSGGAVLAFF. This chain joins TRBV11-2 and TRBJ1-1; tentatively, D is TRBD1 (6 bases). The V end lost 2 bases, the J end lost 11 bases, and 21 bases lay between the germline ends. Per germline, CDR1 SGHAT and CDR2 FQNNGV. The CDR3 totals 15 residues.

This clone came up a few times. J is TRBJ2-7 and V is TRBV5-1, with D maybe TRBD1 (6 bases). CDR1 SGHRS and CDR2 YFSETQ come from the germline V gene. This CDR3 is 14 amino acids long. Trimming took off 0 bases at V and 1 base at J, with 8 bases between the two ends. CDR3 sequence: CASSLVGQSYEQYF. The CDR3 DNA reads TGCGCCAGCAGCTTGGTCGGACAGTCCTACGAGCAGTACTTC.

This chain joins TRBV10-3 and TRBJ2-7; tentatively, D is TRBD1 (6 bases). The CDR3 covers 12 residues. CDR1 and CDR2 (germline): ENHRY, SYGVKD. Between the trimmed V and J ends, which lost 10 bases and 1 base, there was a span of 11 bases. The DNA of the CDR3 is TGTGCCAGCGGACAGCTATCCTACGAGCAGTACTTC. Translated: CASGQLSYEQYF.

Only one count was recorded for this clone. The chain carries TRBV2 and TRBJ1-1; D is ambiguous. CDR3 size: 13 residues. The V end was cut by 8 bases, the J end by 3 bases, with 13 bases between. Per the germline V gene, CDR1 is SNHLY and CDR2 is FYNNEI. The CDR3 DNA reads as TGTGCCAGCGGCTTAGGACTATACACTGAAGCTTTCTTT. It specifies CASGLGLYTEAFF.

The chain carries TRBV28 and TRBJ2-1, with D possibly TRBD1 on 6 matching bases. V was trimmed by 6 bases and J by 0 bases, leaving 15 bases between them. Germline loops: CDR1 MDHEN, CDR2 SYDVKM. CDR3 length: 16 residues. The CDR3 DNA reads TGTGCCAGCAGCGACAGGTCGCTGAGCTCCTACAATGAGCAGTTCTTC. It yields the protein CASSDRSLSSYNEQFF.

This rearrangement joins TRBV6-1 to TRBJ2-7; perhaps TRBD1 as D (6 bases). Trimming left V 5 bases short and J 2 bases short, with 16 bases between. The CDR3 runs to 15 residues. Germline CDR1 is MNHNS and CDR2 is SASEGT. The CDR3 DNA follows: TGTGCCAGCAGTAAGGGACAAGGGGTGACCTACGAGCAGTACTTC. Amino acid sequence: CASSKGQGVTYEQYF.

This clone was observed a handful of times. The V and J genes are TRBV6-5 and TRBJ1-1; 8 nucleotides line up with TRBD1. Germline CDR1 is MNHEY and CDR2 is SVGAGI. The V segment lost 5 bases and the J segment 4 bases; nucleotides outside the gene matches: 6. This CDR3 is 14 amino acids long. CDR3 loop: CASSVLDRGTEAFF. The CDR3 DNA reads TGTGCCAGCAGTGTACTCGACAGGGGCACTGAAGCTTTCTTT.